This T cell receptor (beta chain) was identified during a study of patients and donors after allogeneic stem cell transplantation. Each CDR3 protein is one row after TCRdb ran MiXCR on the RT-PCR reads. Among roughly 200,000 distinct CDR3 sequences listed, 35% to 45% were seen once. The CDR3 totals 14 residues. V lost 3 bases and J lost 10, with 15 bases in between. Germline-derived CDR1 and CDR2 are KGHSH and LQKENI. Sequencing was done on a sample of blood, either unsorted or a sorted T cell fraction (not recorded which). The chain recombines TRBV18 with TRBJ1-4, with D uncertain. This TCR came from a human donor who was either an allogeneic HSCT recipient or a stem cell or donor lymphocyte infusion donor (not recorded which). It is not recorded whose cells these are; they may come from a transplant donor. The CDR3 coding sequence is TGTGCCAGCTCACCGCTGGATTCCGGGCCAAAACTGTTTTTT. Amino acids: CASSPLDSGPKLFF.